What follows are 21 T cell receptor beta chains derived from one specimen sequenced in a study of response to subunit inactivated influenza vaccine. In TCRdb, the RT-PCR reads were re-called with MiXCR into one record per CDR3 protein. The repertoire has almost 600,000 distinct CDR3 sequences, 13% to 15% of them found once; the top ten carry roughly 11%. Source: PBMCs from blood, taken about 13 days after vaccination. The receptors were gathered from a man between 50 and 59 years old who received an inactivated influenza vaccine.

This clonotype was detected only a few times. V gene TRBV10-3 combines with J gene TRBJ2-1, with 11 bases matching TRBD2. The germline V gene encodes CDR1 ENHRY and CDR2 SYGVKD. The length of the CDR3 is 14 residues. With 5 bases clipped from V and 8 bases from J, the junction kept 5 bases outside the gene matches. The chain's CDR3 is CAISSSGGPHEQFF. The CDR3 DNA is TGTGCCATCAGTTCTAGCGGGGGGCCCCATGAGCAGTTCTTC.

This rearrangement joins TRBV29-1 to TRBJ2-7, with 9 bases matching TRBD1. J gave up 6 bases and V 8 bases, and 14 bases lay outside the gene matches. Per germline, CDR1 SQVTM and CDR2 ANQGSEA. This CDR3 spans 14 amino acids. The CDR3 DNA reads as TGCAGCCACTCCCGACAGGGGGTTAGACCCGAGCAGTACTTC. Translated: CSHSRQGVRPEQYF.

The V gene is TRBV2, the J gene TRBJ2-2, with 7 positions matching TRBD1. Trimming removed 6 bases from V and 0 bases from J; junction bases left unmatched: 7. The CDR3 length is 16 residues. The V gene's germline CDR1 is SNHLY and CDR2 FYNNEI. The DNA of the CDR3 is TGTGCCAGCAGGAAGACAGGGCTCGCGAACACCGGGGAGCTGTTTTTT. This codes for CASRKTGLANTGELFF.

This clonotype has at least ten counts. The CDR3 spells CASSVDQGKTQYF. In DNA form, the CDR3 reads TGTGCCAGCAGCGTAGATCAGGGGAAGACGCAGTATTTT. The chain couples TRBV9 to TRBJ2-3; tentatively, D is TRBD1 (6 bases). The CDR3 length is 13 residues. The V gene lost 0 bases and the J gene lost 9 bases, with 11 bases spanning the gap. Germline CDR1 reads SGDLS; CDR2 reads YYNGEE.

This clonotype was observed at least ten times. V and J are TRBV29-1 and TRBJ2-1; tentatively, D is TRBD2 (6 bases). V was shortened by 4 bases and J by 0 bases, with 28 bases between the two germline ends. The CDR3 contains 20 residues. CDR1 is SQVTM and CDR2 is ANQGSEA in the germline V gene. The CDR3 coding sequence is TGCAGCGTTGTACCCCTTGGCAGGCTTAGGGCGGGAAGCTCCTACAATGAGCAGTTCTTC. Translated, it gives CSVVPLGRLRAGSSYNEQFF.

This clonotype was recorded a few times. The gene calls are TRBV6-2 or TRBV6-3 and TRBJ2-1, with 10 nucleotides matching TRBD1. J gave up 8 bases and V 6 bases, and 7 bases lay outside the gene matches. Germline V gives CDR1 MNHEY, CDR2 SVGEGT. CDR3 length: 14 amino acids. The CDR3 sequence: CASRGTGVGDEQFF. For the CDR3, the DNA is TGTGCCAGCAGAGGGACAGGGGTGGGGGATGAGCAGTTCTTC.

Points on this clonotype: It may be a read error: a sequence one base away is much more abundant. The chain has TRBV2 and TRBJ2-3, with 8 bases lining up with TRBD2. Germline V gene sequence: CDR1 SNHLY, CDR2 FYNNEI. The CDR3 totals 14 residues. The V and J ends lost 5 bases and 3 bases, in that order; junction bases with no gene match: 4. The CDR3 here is CASSSGTRTDTQYF. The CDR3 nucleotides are TGTGCCAGCAGTTCCGGGACTAGAACAGATACGCAGTATTTT.

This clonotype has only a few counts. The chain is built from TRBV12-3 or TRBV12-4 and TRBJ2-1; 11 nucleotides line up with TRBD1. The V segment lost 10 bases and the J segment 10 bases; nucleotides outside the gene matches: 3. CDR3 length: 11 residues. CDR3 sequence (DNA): TGTGCCACTCGGACAGGGGGCGAGCAGTTCTTC. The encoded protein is CATRTGGEQFF.

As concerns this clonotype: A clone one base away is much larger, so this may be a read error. CDR3 in amino acids: CASSFGISTATQYF. CDR3 DNA sequence: TGTGCCAGCAGTTTTGGGATTAGCACAGCTACGCAGTATTTT. The chain recombines TRBV12-3 or TRBV12-4 with TRBJ2-3; D remains ambiguous. The CDR3 is 14 residues long.

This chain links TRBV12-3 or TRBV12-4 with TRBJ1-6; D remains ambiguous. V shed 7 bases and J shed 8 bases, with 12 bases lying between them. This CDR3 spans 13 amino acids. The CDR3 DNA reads TGTGCCAGCACCCCCCGGATTTATTCACCCCTCCACTTT. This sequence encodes CASTPRIYSPLHF.

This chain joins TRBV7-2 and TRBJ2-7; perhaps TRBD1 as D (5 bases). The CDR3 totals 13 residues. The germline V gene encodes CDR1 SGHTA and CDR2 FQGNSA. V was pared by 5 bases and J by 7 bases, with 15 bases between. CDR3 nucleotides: TGTGCCAGCAGCAAAGGGCAGGGCTTAGAGCAGTACTTC. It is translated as CASSKGQGLEQYF.

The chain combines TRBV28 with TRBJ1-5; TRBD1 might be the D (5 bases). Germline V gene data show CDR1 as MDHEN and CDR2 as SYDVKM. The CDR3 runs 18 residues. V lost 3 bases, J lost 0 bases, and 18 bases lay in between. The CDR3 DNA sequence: TGTGCCAGCAGTTTTCCCCGAAGACAGATCTATAGCAATCAGCCCCAGCATTTT. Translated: CASSFPRRQIYSNQPQHF.

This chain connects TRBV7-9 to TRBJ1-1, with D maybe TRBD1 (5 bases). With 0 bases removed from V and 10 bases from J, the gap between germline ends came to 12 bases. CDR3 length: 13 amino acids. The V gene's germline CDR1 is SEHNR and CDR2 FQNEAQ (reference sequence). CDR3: CASSLAGQGIAFF. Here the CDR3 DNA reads TGTGCCAGCAGCTTAGCGGGGCAGGGAATAGCTTTCTTT.

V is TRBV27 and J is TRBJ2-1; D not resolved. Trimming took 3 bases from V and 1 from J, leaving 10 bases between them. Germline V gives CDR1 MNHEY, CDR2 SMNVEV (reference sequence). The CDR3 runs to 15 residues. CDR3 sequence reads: CASSFDVPSYNEQFF. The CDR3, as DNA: TGTGCCAGCAGTTTTGATGTGCCTTCCTACAATGAGCAGTTCTTC.

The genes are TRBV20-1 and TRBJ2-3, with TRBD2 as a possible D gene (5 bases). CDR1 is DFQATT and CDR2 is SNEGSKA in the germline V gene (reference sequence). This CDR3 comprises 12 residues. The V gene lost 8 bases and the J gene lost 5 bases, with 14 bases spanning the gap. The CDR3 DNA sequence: TGCAGTTCGACGGGGTCGCGAGATACGCAGTATTTT. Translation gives CSSTGSRDTQYF.

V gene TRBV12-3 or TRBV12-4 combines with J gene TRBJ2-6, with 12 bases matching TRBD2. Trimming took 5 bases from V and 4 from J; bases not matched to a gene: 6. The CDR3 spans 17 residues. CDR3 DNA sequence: TGTGCCAGCAGTCCGACTAGCGGGAGTCCCGGGGCCAACGTCCTGACTTTC. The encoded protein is CASSPTSGSPGANVLTF.

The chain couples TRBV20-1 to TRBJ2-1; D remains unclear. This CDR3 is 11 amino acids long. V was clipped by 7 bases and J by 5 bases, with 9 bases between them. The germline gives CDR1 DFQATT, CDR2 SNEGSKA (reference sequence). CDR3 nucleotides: TGCAGTGTGGAAGGTCACAATGAGCAGTTCTTC. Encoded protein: CSVEGHNEQFF.

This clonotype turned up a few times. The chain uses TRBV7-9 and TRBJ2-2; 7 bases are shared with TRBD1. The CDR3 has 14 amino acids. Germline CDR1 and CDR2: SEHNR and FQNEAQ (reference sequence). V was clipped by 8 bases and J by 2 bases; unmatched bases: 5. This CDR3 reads CASQTGFNTGELFF. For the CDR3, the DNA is TGTGCCAGCCAGACAGGGTTTAACACCGGGGAGCTGTTTTTT.

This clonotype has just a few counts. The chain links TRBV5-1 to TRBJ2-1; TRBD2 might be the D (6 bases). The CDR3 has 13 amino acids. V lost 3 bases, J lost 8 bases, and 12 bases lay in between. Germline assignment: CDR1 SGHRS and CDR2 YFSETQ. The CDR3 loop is CASSYGSFDEQFF. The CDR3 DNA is TGCGCCAGCAGCTACGGGAGCTTTGATGAGCAGTTCTTC.

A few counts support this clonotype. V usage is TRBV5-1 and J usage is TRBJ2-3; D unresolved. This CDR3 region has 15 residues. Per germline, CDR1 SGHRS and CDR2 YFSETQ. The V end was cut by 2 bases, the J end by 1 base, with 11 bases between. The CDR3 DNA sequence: TGCGCCAGCAGCTTTATGGTGGGTCGCACAGATACGCAGTATTTT. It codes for CASSFMVGRTDTQYF.

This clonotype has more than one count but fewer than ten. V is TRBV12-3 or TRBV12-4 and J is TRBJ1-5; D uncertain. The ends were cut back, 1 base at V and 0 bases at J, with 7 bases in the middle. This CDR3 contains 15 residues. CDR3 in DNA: TGTGCCAGCAGTTTAGGACGGACTAGCAATCAGCCCCAGCATTTT. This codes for CASSLGRTSNQPQHF.